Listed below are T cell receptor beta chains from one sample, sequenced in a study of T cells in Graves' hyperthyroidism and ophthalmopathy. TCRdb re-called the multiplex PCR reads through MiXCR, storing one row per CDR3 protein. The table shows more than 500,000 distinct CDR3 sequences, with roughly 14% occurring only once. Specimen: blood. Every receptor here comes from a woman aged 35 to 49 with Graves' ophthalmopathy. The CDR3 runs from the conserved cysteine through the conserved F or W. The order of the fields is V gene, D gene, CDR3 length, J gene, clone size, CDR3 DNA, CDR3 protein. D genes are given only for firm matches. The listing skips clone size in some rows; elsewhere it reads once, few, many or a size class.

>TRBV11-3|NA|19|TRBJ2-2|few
TGTGCCAGCAGCCACCAGCCCACAACTAGGGGAACGAACACCGGGGAGCTGTTTTTT
CASSHQPTTRGTNTGELFF
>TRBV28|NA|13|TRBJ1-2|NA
TGTGCCAGCAGTTGGGGCCCCAACTATGGCTACACCTTC
CASSWGPNYGYTF
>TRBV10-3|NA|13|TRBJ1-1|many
TGTGCCATCTCAATAATGGTGAACACTGAAGCTTTCTTT
CAISIMVNTEAFF
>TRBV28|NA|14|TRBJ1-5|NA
TGTGCCAGCAGTCCAATAACAGGGTACCAGCCCCAGCATTTT
CASSPITGYQPQHF
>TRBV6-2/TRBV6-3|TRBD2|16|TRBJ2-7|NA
TGTGCCAGCAGTCTACCCCTGGGTAGCGGGGCCTACGAGCAGTACTTC
CASSLPLGSGAYEQYF
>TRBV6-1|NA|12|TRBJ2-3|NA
TGTGCCAGCAGTGATCCCACAGATACGCAGTATTTT
CASSDPTDTQYF
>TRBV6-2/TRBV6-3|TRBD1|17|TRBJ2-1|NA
TGTGCCAGCAGTTACTCCATACAGGGGGGAGCGGGTAATGAGCAGTTCTTC
CASSYSIQGGAGNEQFF
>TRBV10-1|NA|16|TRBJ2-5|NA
TGCGCCAGCAGTGAGTTCACAGAACAGTACCAAGAGACCCAGTACTTC
CASSEFTEQYQETQYF
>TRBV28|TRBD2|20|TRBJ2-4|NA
TGTGCCAGCACCCATCCTTGGACTAGCGGAGGGTTAGAAGCCAAAAACATTCAGTACTTC
CASTHPWTSGGLEAKNIQYF
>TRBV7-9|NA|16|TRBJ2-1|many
TGTGCCAGCAGCCCCATGGGGGTAAATCCCTACAATGAGCAGTTCTTC
CASSPMGVNPYNEQFF
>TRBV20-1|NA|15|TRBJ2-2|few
TGCAGTGCTAGAGATCTCGGGGATAACACCGGGGAGCTGTTTTTT
CSARDLGDNTGELFF
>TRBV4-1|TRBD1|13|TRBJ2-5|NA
TGCGCCAGCAGCCAAGGGACAGGGAAGGTCCAGTACTTC
CASSQGTGKVQYF
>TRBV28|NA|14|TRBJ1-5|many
TGTGCCAGCAGTAGACAGGTAGGGAATCAGCCCCAGCATTTT
CASSRQVGNQPQHF
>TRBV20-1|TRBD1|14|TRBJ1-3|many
TGCAGTGCTCTTGACAGGGAGGGAATCGACACCATATATTTT
CSALDREGIDTIYF
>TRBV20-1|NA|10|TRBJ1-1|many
TGCAGTGCCCTAGGGGGTTTTGCTTTCTTT
CSALGGFAFF
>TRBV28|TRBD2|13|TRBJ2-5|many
TGTGCCAGCAACGCGGGGGGCCTAGAGACCCAGTACTTC
CASNAGGLETQYF
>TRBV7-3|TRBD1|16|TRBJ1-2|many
TGTGCCAGCAGCTTAGGATACAGGGGGCGAAGTTATGGCTACACCTTC
CASSLGYRGRSYGYTF
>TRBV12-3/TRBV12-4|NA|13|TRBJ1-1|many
TGTGCCAGCAGTTTGGAACAGGGCACTGAAGCTTTCTTT
CASSLEQGTEAFF
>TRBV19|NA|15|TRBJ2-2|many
TGTGCCAGTAGTTCAGGGACCCTATGGACCGGGGAGCTGTTTTTT
CASSSGTLWTGELFF
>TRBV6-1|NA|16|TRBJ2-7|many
TGTGCCAGCACCCCGAGGGCGGCGGGGGCCTGGAACGAGCAGTACTTC
CASTPRAAGAWNEQYF
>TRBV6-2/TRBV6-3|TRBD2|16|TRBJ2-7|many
TGTGCCAGCAGTTACTCGTCTGCGGGAGGGCCGTACGAGCAGTACTTC
CASSYSSAGGPYEQYF
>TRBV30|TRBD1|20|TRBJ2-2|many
TGTGCCTGGAGTTCGGACAGGGGGCTCGGTCGTAGGTTAGGCACCGGGGAGCTGTTTTTT
CAWSSDRGLGRRLGTGELFF
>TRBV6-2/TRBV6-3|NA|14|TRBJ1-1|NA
TGTGCCAGCACCCGCGGGAGCGGGAACACTGAAGCTTTCTTT
CASTRGSGNTEAFF
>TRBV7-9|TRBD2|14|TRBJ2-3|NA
TGTGCCAGCAGCCCAGGGAGGGCCACAGATACGCAGTATTTT
CASSPGRATDTQYF
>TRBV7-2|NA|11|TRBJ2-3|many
TGTGCCAGCAGCTTAACAGATACGCAGTATTTT
CASSLTDTQYF
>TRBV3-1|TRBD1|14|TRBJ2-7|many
TGTGCCAGCAGCCCGACAGGGGCCACCTACGAGCAGTACTTC
CASSPTGATYEQYF
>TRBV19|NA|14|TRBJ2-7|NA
TGTGCCAGTAGTAACTGGCGAACGGACCACGAGCAGTACTTC
CASSNWRTDHEQYF
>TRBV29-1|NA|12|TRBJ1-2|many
TGCAGCGTTGTCGGGGTTTCGGGTGGCTACACCTTC
CSVVGVSGGYTF
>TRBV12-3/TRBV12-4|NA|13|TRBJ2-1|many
TGTGCCAGCAGCACAGGGACGGCCCGACGGCAGTTCTTC
CASSTGTARRQFF
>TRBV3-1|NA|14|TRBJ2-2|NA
TGTGCCAGCAGCCCCGGTGGACGGGGCGGGGAGCTGTTTTTT
CASSPGGRGGELFF
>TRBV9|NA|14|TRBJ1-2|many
TGTGCCAGCAGCGTAGTAGCAAACAGCTATGGCTACACCTTC
CASSVVANSYGYTF
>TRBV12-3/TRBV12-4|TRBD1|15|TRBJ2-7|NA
TGTACCAGCAGTTTAGTGGGACAGGGGGACTACGAGCAGTACTTC
CTSSLVGQGDYEQYF
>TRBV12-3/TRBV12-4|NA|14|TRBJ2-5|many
TGTGCCAGCAGTTTCACAGGGTTTGAAGAGACCCAGTACTTC
CASSFTGFEETQYF
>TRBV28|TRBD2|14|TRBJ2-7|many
TGTGCCAGCACCACCGGGACTAGCGGTTACGAGCAGTACTTC
CASTTGTSGYEQYF
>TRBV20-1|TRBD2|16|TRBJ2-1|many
TGCAGTGCTGATGGGACTAGCGGGAGCACCGACAATGAGCAGTTCTTC
CSADGTSGSTDNEQFF
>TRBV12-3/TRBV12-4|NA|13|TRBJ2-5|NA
TGTGCCAGCAGTTTTATGTCCCAAGAGACCCAGTACTTC
CASSFMSQETQYF
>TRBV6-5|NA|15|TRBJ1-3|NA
TGTGCCAGCAGTTACGCTCCAGGGCCTGGAAACACCATATATTTT
CASSYAPGPGNTIYF
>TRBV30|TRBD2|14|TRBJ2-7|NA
TGTGCCTGTTCGAACCGGGACGGGGGGGACGAGCAGTACTTC
CACSNRDGGDEQYF
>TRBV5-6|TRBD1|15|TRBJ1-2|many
TGTGCCAGCAGCCCGGACAGGGGTATAGACTATGGCTACACCTTC
CASSPDRGIDYGYTF
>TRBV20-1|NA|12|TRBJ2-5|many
TGCAGTGCTAGATCCGTAGAAGAGACCCAGTACTTC
CSARSVEETQYF
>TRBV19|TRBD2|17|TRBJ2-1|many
TGTGCCAGTAGTTTAGGACTAGCGGGAGGGTCCTACAATGAGCAGTTCTTC
CASSLGLAGGSYNEQFF
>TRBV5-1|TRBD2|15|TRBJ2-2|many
TGCGCCAGCAGCTTGGACGGAGCGGGAGTCGGGGAGCTGTTTTTT
CASSLDGAGVGELFF
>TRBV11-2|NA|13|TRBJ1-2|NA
TGTGCCAGCAGCTTTACAGGCCCGGGGGGCTACACCTTC
CASSFTGPGGYTF
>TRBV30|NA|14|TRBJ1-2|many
TGTGCCTGGAGTGTACAAATAGGGACTGGGGGCTACACCTTC
CAWSVQIGTGGYTF
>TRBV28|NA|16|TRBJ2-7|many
TGTGCCAGCAGTCCCCCTCGGATGCGGGTACTCTACGAGCAGTACTTC
CASSPPRMRVLYEQYF
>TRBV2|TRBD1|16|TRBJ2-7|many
TGTGCCAGCAGTGAAGCGCTGGGGACAGGGGTATACGAGCAGTACTTC
CASSEALGTGVYEQYF
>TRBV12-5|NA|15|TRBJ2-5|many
TGTGCTAGTGGCCCTGGGACCGACATTCGGGAGACCCAGTACTTC
CASGPGTDIRETQYF
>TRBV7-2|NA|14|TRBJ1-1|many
TGTGCCAGCAGCTGGGGGAATCAAAACACTGAAGCTTTCTTT
CASSWGNQNTEAFF
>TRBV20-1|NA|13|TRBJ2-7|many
TGCAGTGCTAGAGAGAGGGACGGGTACGAGCAGTACTTC
CSARERDGYEQYF